The T cell receptor beta chain described here comes from a study of cytomegalovirus exposure and HLA in healthy donors. A remark on this clone: Its antigen is undetermined.

Study-level findings and limits: Across donors, sequencing depth was assumed by presence/absence analyses to be roughly uniform. In a later analysis, several top co-occurrence clusters appeared linked to parvovirus B19, influenza, CMV and Epstein-Barr virus.

PCR used 60 Vbeta primers and 13 Jbeta primers. TCRdb keeps only in-frame clones here, not all; method: immunoSEQ multiplex PCR. Of about 140,000 clones in the sample, around 78% were seen once. The CDR3 has 14 residues. The V gene lost 3 bases and the J gene lost 4 bases, with 12 bases spanning the gap. The germline V gene has CDR1 SEHNR and CDR2 FQNEAQ (reference sequence). The sample was PBMCs. V and J are TRBV7-9 and TRBJ1-1, with unresolved D. The clonotype originates from a woman in her forties in good health and CMV-seropositive. CDR3 in amino acids: CASSLVQSTTEAFF. The CDR3 coding sequence is TGTGCCAGCAGCTTGGTACAGTCGACCACTGAAGCTTTCTTT.